This entry lists 2 T cell receptor beta chains sequenced from one sample in a study of T-cell memory formation after mild COVID-19. In TCRdb, the 5' RACE reads were re-called with MiXCR into one record per CDR3 protein. The sample records around 130,000 distinct CDR3 sequences, roughly 15% being singletons. The sample taken for sequencing was PBMCs or a T cell subset sorted from them (not recorded which). The receptor source for this set is an adult woman who had mild COVID-19 (a few samples of this study predate the infection). Cell type and time point are not known.

The chain carries TRBV3-1 and TRBJ1-2; the D gene is possibly TRBD1 (5 bases). The CDR3 totals 11 residues. Germline V lookup: CDR1 LGHDT, CDR2 YNNKEL (reference sequence). Between the trimmed V and J ends, which lost 5 bases and 8 bases, there was a span of 9 bases. The CDR3 nucleotides are TGTGCCAGCAGCAACCAGGGCGGCTACACCTTC. Translation gives CASSNQGGYTF.

The chain couples TRBV27 to TRBJ2-1, with 7 bases fitting TRBD1. The germline gives CDR1 MNHEY, CDR2 SMNVEV (reference sequence). Unmatched junction bases numbered 10, after V lost 4 bases and J lost 7 bases. The CDR3 contains 15 residues. The CDR3: CASSSGGSPSNEQFF. The CDR3 region has the DNA TGTGCCAGCAGTTCAGGGGGTTCTCCTTCGAATGAGCAGTTCTTC.